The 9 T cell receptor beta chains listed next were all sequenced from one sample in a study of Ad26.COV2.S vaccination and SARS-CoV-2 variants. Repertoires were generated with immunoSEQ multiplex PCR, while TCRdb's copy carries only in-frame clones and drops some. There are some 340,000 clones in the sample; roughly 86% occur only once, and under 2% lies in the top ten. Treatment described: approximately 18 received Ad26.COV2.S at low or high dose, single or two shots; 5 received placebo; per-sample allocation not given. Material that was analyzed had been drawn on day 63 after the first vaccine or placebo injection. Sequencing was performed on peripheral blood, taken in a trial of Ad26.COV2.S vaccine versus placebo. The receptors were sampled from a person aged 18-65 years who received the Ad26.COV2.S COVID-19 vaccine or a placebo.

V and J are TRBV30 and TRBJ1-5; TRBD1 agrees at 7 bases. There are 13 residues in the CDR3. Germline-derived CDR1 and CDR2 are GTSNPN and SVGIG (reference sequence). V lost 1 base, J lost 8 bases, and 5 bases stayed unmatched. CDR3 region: CAWSEAGGEPQHF. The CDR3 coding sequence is TGTGCCTGGAGTGAAGCAGGGGGGGAGCCCCAGCATTTT.

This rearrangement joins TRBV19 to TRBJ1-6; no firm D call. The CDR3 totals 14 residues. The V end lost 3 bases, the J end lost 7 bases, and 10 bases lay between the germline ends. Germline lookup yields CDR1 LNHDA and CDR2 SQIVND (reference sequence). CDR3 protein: CASSMDFQNSPLHF. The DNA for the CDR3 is TGTGCCAGTAGTATGGACTTCCAGAATTCACCCCTCCACTTT.

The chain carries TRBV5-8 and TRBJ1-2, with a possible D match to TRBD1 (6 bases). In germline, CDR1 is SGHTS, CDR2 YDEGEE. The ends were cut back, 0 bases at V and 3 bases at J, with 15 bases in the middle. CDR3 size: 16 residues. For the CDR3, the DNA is TGTGCCAGCAGCTTGGTGGTCTCAGGGGACGACTATGGCTACACCTTC. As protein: CASSLVVSGDDYGYTF.

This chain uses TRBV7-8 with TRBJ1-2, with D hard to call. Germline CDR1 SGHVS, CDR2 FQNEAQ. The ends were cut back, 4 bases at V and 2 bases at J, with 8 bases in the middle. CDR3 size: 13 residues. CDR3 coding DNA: TGTGCCAGCAGCTCGATCCTGAACTATGGCTACACCTTC. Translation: CASSSILNYGYTF.

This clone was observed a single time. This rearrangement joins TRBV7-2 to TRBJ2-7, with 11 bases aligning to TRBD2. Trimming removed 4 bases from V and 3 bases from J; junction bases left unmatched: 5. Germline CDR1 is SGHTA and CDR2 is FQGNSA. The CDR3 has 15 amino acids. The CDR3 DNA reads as TGTGCCAGCAGCTCCGACGGGACTAGCGGCTACGAGCAGTACTTC. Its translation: CASSSDGTSGYEQYF.

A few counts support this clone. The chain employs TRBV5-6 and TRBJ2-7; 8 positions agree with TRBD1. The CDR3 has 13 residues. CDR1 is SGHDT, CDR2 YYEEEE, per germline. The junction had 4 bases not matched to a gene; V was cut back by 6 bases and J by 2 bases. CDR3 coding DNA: TGTGCCAGCACCAGGGACAGGACCTACGAGCAGTACTTC. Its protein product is CASTRDRTYEQYF.

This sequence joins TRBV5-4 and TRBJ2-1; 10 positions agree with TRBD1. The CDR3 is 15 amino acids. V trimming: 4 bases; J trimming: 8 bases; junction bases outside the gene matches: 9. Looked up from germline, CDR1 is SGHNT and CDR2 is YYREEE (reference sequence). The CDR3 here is CASSPDRGREDEQFF. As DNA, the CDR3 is TGTGCCAGCAGCCCTGACAGGGGGCGTGAGGATGAGCAGTTCTTC.

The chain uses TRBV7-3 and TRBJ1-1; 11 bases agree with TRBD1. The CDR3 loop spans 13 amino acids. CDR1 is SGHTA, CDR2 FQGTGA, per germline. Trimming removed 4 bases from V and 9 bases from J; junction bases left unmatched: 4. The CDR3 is CASSSDRGRKAFF. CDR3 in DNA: TGTGCCAGCAGCTCGGACAGGGGGCGGAAAGCTTTCTTT.

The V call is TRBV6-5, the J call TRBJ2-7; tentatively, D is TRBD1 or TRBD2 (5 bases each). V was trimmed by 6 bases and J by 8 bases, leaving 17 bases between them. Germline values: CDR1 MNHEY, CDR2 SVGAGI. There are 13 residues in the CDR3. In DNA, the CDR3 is TGTGCCAGCAGCGTAGGGTACGGGGCCCAGCAGTACTTC. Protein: CASSVGYGAQQYF.